Following are 22 T cell receptor beta chains from one sample sequenced in a study of siplizumab effects on memory and regulatory T cells. Repertoires were generated with immunoSEQ multiplex PCR, while TCRdb's copy carries only in-frame clones and drops some. Of around 86,000 clones in the sample, nearly 95% were seen once. The sequenced sample was non-Treg CD4+ T cells sorted from blood. All receptors derive from a human donor in good health.

This chain links TRBV9 with TRBJ2-3; 7 bases agree with TRBD2. The CDR3 runs to 16 residues. Germline values: CDR1 SGDLS, CDR2 YYNGEE. With 0 bases clipped from V and 0 bases from J, the junction kept 4 bases outside the gene matches. In nucleotides, the CDR3 is TGTGCCAGCAGCGTAGAGCTAGCGGCAAGCACAGATACGCAGTATTTT. Its translation is CASSVELAASTDTQYF.

V gene TRBV30 combines with J gene TRBJ1-5, with D perhaps matching TRBD1 (5 bases). V was trimmed by 1 base and J by 0 bases, leaving 10 bases between them. CDR3 size: 15 residues. Germline V gene lookup returns CDR1 GTSNPN and CDR2 SVGIG (reference sequence). The CDR3 DNA reads as TGTGCCTGGAGTGAGGGGACCGCTAGCAATCAGCCCCAGCATTTT. Protein: CAWSEGTASNQPQHF.

J is TRBJ1-2 and V is TRBV6-5, with D uncertain. Germline CDR1 reads MNHEY; CDR2 reads SVGAGI. Trimming shortened V by 0 bases and J by 4 bases, and 12 bases separated the two germline ends. This CDR3 has 15 residues. The CDR3 DNA is TGTGCCAGCAGTTACTCGAGTAGCGGCACCTATGGCTACACCTTC. Translated: CASSYSSSGTYGYTF.

The rearrangement links TRBV25-1 to TRBJ1-1; tentative D call: TRBD1 (5 bases). The CDR3 has 15 residues. The V end lost 5 bases, the J end lost 2 bases, and 15 bases lay between the germline ends. Germline values: CDR1 MGHDK, CDR2 SYGVNS. The CDR3 protein is CASSPPRQQNTEAFF. The CDR3 bases are TGTGCCAGCAGTCCACCCAGACAGCAAAACACTGAAGCTTTCTTT.

This rearrangement joins TRBV30 to TRBJ2-3, with 7 bases matching TRBD2. This CDR3 is 15 amino acids long. From germline, CDR1 is GTSNPN and CDR2 SVGIG (reference sequence). With V trimmed by 3 bases and J by 3 bases, 9 bases remained unmatched. The CDR3 coding sequence is TGTGCCTGGAGGACCCTAGCGGTTTGGACAGATACGCAGTATTTT. As protein: CAWRTLAVWTDTQYF.

V usage is TRBV4-1 and J usage is TRBJ2-7, with 7 bases fitting TRBD1. Germline CDR1 MGHRA, CDR2 YSYEKL. This CDR3 has 20 amino acids. Trimming took 4 bases from V and 2 from J; bases not matched to a gene: 23. The CDR3 DNA reads TGCGCCAGCAGCCCGAAAATACGAGGGACAGTCAGCGGTCTAACCTACGAGCAGTACTTC. Translating gives CASSPKIRGTVSGLTYEQYF.

V gene TRBV25-1 combines with J gene TRBJ1-2; 9 positions match TRBD1. The V and J ends lost 6 bases and 3 bases, in that order; junction bases with no gene match: 8. CDR3 length: 15 residues. CDR1 is MGHDK, CDR2 SYGVNS, per germline. The CDR3, as DNA: TGTGCCAGCAGCCCCAGACAGGGGGGGTACTATGGCTACACCTTC. The encoded protein is CASSPRQGGYYGYTF.

V gene TRBV11-2 combines with J gene TRBJ2-7; 7 bases map to TRBD1. The CDR3 runs 15 residues. Unmatched junction bases numbered 13, after V lost 5 bases and J lost 6 bases. Germline values: CDR1 SGHAT, CDR2 FQNNGV. Here the CDR3 reads CASSPTGTAFAEQYF. CDR3 sequence (DNA): TGTGCCAGCAGCCCGACCGGGACAGCCTTCGCCGAGCAGTACTTC.

The gene calls are TRBV7-2 and TRBJ2-2; D perhaps matches TRBD2 (6 bases). This CDR3 spans 14 amino acids. The germline gives CDR1 SGHTA, CDR2 FQGNSA. Trimming stripped 7 bases from V and 5 bases from J, with 14 bases between. The CDR3 loop reads CASIGTPRTGELFF. CDR3 bases: TGTGCCAGCATAGGGACTCCCAGAACCGGGGAGCTGTTTTTT. The variable domain in full, completed from reference TRBV7-2 and TRBJ2-2, reads GAGVSQSPSNKVTEKGKDVELRCDPISGHTALYWYRQSLGQGLEFLIYFQGNSAPDKSGLPSDRFSAERTGGSVSTLTIQRTQQEDSAVYLCASIGTPRTGELFFGEGSRLTVL.

The genes are TRBV19 and TRBJ2-1, with 8 nucleotides matching TRBD1. J was trimmed by 7 bases and V by 6 bases; bases with no gene match: 2. The CDR3 is made up of 12 amino acids. Germline assignment: CDR1 LNHDA and CDR2 SQIVND (reference sequence). Written as DNA, the CDR3 is TGTGCCAGTAGGGACAGGGCGAATGAGCAGTTCTTC. It is translated as CASRDRANEQFF.

The chain recombines TRBV7-8 with TRBJ1-1; the D is unclear. The CDR3 loop spans 16 amino acids. The V gene lost 3 bases and the J gene lost 0 bases, with 14 bases spanning the gap. The germline V gene has CDR1 SGHVS and CDR2 FQNEAQ. As DNA, the CDR3 is TGTGCCAGCAGCTTCGGTTCGTCCGGGTTGAACACTGAAGCTTTCTTT. The encoded protein is CASSFGSSGLNTEAFF.

The chain couples TRBV6-5 to TRBJ2-5; unclear D gene. Gene TRBJ2-7 matches the end of the DNA better, so the J call may be wrong. CDR3 length equals 12 residues. The germline V gene has CDR1 MNHEY and CDR2 SVGAGI. In DNA, the CDR3 is TGTGCCAGCAGCCCTCCATCGCGCGAGCAGTACTTC. This sequence encodes CASSPPSREQYF.

The genes are TRBV30 and TRBJ2-7; 7 bases map to TRBD1. This CDR3 spans 14 amino acids. V was clipped by 5 bases and J by 7 bases; unmatched bases: 14. Per germline, CDR1 GTSNPN and CDR2 SVGIG (reference sequence). This chain's CDR3 is CAWGNRGLRTEQYF. In DNA, the CDR3 is TGTGCCTGGGGGAACAGGGGCCTCCGGACGGAGCAGTACTTC.

This rearrangement joins TRBV5-4 to TRBJ2-1; D remains unclear. CDR3 length equals 14 residues. Per germline, CDR1 SGHNT and CDR2 YYREEE (reference sequence). Trimming stripped 3 bases from V and 1 base from J, with 8 bases between. The CDR3 spells CASSSQTSYNEQFF. The CDR3 DNA reads TGTGCCAGCAGCTCACAGACATCCTACAATGAGCAGTTCTTC.

The chain recombines TRBV14 with TRBJ1-2, with TRBD1 as a possible D gene (6 bases). The V end lost 1 base, the J end lost 6 bases, and 18 bases lay between the germline ends. The length of the CDR3 is 16 residues. The V gene's germline CDR1 is SGHDN and CDR2 FVKESK. CDR3 nucleotide sequence: TGTGCCAGCAGCCAAGCCCACTTGTCAGGGGAGGATGGCTACACCTTC. Translation gives CASSQAHLSGEDGYTF.

The chain couples TRBV11-3 to TRBJ2-7; D ambiguous. The CDR3 runs 13 residues. Germline assignment: CDR1 SGHNT and CDR2 YENEEA. Trimming removed 5 bases from V and 4 bases from J, with 12 bases in between. The CDR3 sequence: CASSPPGFYEQYF. The CDR3 DNA follows: TGTGCCAGCAGCCCTCCCGGCTTTTACGAGCAGTACTTC.

This chain joins TRBV30 and TRBJ1-2; 8 bases agree with TRBD1. The CDR3 covers 13 residues. Trimming at V came to 3 bases and at J to 4 bases, leaving 4 bases not matched to a gene. CDR1 and CDR2 from the germline V gene are GTSNPN and SVGIG (reference sequence). The CDR3 DNA follows: TGTGCCTGGAGGGTTGACAGGGGCTATGGCTACACCTTC. This encodes CAWRVDRGYGYTF. Looking up the rest from reference TRBV30 and TRBJ1-2 gives the full variable domain: SQTIHQWPATLVQPVGSPLSLECTVEGTSNPNLYWYRQAAGRGLQLLFYSVGIGQISSEVPQNLSASRPQDRQFILSSKKLLLSDSGFYLCAWRVDRGYGYTFGSGTRLTVV.

This clone was counted once. This sequence joins TRBV9 and TRBJ1-1; D possibly corresponds to TRBD1 (6 bases). V lost 0 bases and J lost 4, with 13 bases in between. Germline V CDR1 and CDR2: SGDLS, YYNGEE. The CDR3 has 15 residues. The CDR3 coding sequence is TGTGCCAGCAGCGTAGAGGGGGTGCGGGGCACTGAAGCTTTCTTT. This sequence encodes CASSVEGVRGTEAFF.

J is TRBJ2-7 and V is TRBV29-1, with TRBD2 matching over 13 bases. Per the germline V gene, CDR1 is SQVTM and CDR2 is ANQGSEA. The CDR3 contains 14 residues. Trimming took 7 bases from V and 6 from J; bases not matched to a gene: 9. CDR3 DNA sequence: TGCAGCGCCCGTCCCGGGACTAGCGGGACCGAGCAGTACTTC. Translated: CSARPGTSGTEQYF.

J is TRBJ2-3 and V is TRBV19, with no clear D. The germline CDR1 and CDR2 sequences are LNHDA and SQIVND (reference sequence). This CDR3 region has 11 residues. The ends were cut back, 5 bases at V and 4 bases at J, with 4 bases in the middle. CDR3 sequence reads: CASSLSDTQYF. The CDR3 nucleotides read TGTGCCAGTAGTCTTTCAGATACGCAGTATTTT.

The chain recombines TRBV5-1 with TRBJ2-1; 8 nucleotides align to TRBD2. CDR1 and CDR2 (germline): SGHRS, YFSETQ. The CDR3 length is 17 residues. With V trimmed by 4 bases and J by 8 bases, 17 bases remained unmatched. DNA for the CDR3: TGCGCCAGCAGCGGAGTGCGGGGGGCAGTAGGTAAGGATGAGCAGTTCTTC. It yields the protein CASSGVRGAVGKDEQFF.

The chain combines TRBV23-1 with TRBJ2-2, with no clear D. TRBV23-1 is classed as an ORF, of uncertain function. The V end lost 0 bases, the J end lost 4 bases, and 18 bases lay between the germline ends. The CDR3 contains 18 residues. The CDR3 protein is CASSQSAHRAAFTGELFF. The CDR3 coding sequence is TGCGCCAGCAGTCAATCGGCCCATAGGGCAGCTTTCACCGGGGAGCTGTTTTTT.